This T cell receptor beta chain appears in the sequencing data of a study of blood T cell repertoires in COVID-19 (dated by TCRdb to 2018 to 2021). The study in broad terms: Collaborator samples came from the United States, Italy and Spain and covered acute and convalescent phases of COVID-19. The material from the prospective study consisted of cDNA or gDNA derived from T cells, B-cell-depleted T cells, or PBMCs. HLA class I and class II types, where available, came from metadata supplied by the sample provider rather than from assay-based typing. Deeply sampled blood TCRbeta repertoires from subjects exposed to, actively infected with, or recovered from COVID-19 were included in the dataset. Samples came from the ongoing ImmuneRACE study (first 160 participants) plus 1,254 subjects from 6 global collaborators. Sample metadata almost always included a de-identified subject ID, COVID-19 status, age in years and sex. The repertoires were released in a freely available public database meant as a resource for research on the immune response to SARS-CoV-2. Summary of the overall study and its limitations: The quantity of clinical and demographic metadata differed by source and by participant and was supplied without curation.

The collaborating institutions used their own protocols to collect whole blood in K2EDTA tubes. For TCRbeta analysis, collaborator samples were shipped as frozen whole blood, as isolated PBMCs, or as DNA extracted from either sample type. TCRbeta CDR3 regions were amplified from genomic DNA by means of the immunoSEQ Assay, a bias-controlled multiplex PCR. As for the authors' bioinformatics: Within the assay, amplification of reference gene primers was used to estimate how many nucleated cells each sample contained. To quantify the absolute abundance of each unique TCRbeta CDR3 rearrangement, sequence reads were collapsed and filtered. Productive Simpson clonality was computed per sample as the square root of Simpson's diversity index over productive rearrangements. TCRdb took this table from immuneACCESS and kept in-frame rearrangements with V and J called. Such tables lack part of the clones; where checked against another copy, unresolved V genes explain under half of the gap, and the rest is unexplained. V and J calls and clone size follow that table, whereas D and trimming were derived from the DNA. The sample table contains over 90,000 clones; only one count was recorded for 82% of them. The top ten clones comprise almost 7% of the sample.

Trimming takes 2 bases off V and 4 bases off J; junction bases not matched to a gene: 2. The CDR3 holds 14 amino acids from the cysteine to the phenylalanine. The entry retains the CDR3 DNA only, 42 bases that are in frame from base 1. CDR1 SGHVS and CDR2 FNYEAQ are derived from the germline V gene. With regard to this clone: What antigen it recognizes has not been identified. There are no base qualities to consult, and no much larger clone falls within one base.

The chain uses TRBV7-6 and TRBJ2-5, with 9 bases in between that match TRBD1. Material for sequencing was peripheral blood. The sequence came from a man aged 50-59 years with active or convalescent COVID-19. At the DNA level, the sequence is TGTGCCAGCAGCTTAATGGGACAGGGAGAGACCCAGTACTTC. Its protein is CASSLMGQGETQYF. Outside the CDR3, residues come from the reference TRBV7-6 and TRBJ2-5 proteins, so the full variable domain is: GAGVSQSPRYKVTKRGQDVALRCDPISGHVSLYWYRQALGQGPEFLTYFNYEAQQDKSGLPNDRFSAERPEGSISTLTIQRTEQRDSAMYRCASSLMGQGETQYFGPGTRLLVL.